This paragraph reports one T cell receptor (beta chain). Its antigen has not been determined. No per-base quality is available; no much larger clone lies one base away. The immunoSEQ Assay, a bias-controlled multiplex PCR, was used to amplify TCRbeta CDR3 regions from genomic DNA. Concerning the study's data processing: The number of nucleated cells in each sample was estimated by amplification of reference gene primers within the assay. Sequence reads were collapsed and filtered to measure the absolute abundance of every unique TCRbeta CDR3 rearrangement. For each sample, productive Simpson clonality was calculated as the square root of Simpson's diversity index across productive rearrangements. Drawn from immuneACCESS, this table holds only the in-frame rearrangements with V and J called that TCRdb kept. Clones are partly lost; checked studies trace under half to an unresolved V gene and leave the rest unexplained. The D gene and trimming were derived from the DNA, and the V and J assignments and clone size from that table. In this sample the table shows over 300,000 clones, roughly 90% of which occur a single time. Together, the top ten hold under 6.5% of the sample.

This entry is derived from a study of blood T cell repertoires in COVID-19 (dated by TCRdb to the early 2020s). Background on the whole study: Collaborator samples came from the United States, Italy and Spain and covered acute and convalescent phases of COVID-19. Where HLA class I and class II types were available, the types were taken from metadata supplied by the sample provider, not from assay-based typing. The samples were drawn from two sources: the first 160 participants of the ongoing ImmuneRACE study, and 1,200 or so subjects contributed by 6 global collaborators. The sample metadata nearly always contained a de-identified subject ID, COVID-19 status, age in years and sex. Deeply sampled blood TCRbeta repertoires from subjects exposed to, actively infected with, or recovered from COVID-19 were included in the dataset. The prospective study material was composed of cDNA or gDNA derived from T cells, B-cell-depleted T cells, or PBMCs. The repertoires were made available in a free public database intended to serve as a resource for research on the immune response to SARS-CoV-2.

Samples from volunteer blood donors who had recovered from COVID-19 were contributed by a second Seattle source. Whole blood was collected in K2EDTA tubes by collaborating institutions according to the institutions' own protocols. For TCRbeta analysis, collaborators shipped samples in one of three forms: frozen whole blood, isolated PBMCs, or DNA extracted from either of those sample types. From cysteine to phenylalanine, the CDR3 is 19 amino acids long. Left in the record is the CDR3 DNA by itself, 57 bases read in frame from the first base. Looking up the germline V gene yields CDR1 SGHVS and CDR2 FQNEAQ. V is pruned by 1 base and J by 3 bases, leaving 14 bases of the junction without a gene match. What the study reported, not specific to this receptor: Clinical and demographic metadata were provided uncurated, with the amount varying by source and participant.

The chain is assembled from TRBV7-8 and TRBJ2-1; 8 bases in the junction line up with TRBD2. Sequenced: peripheral blood. This sequence was found in a man aged 18 to 35 who had recovered from COVID-19. The CDR3 reads CASSLGTGGGPFIYNEQFF. The DNA sequence follows: TGTGCCAGCAGCTTAGGGACCGGGGGGGGCCCTTTCATCTACAATGAGCAGTTCTTC.